Listed here are 30 T cell receptor beta chains from one sample, sequenced in a study of cytomegalovirus exposure and HLA in healthy donors. It was with 60 Vbeta and 13 Jbeta primers that the PCR ran. Repertoires were generated with immunoSEQ multiplex PCR, while TCRdb's copy carries only in-frame clones and drops some. Of 250,000 to 300,000 clones in the sample, about nine tenths were seen once. The sample taken for sequencing was PBMCs. The receptor set was obtained from a girl aged 2 to 10 in good health and CMV-seronegative.

This clone was counted a few times. V is TRBV9 and J is TRBJ1-2, with a tentative D call TRBD1 (6 bases). Trimming stripped 4 bases from V and 2 bases from J, with 15 bases between. The CDR3 totals 15 residues. Looked up from germline, CDR1 is SGDLS and CDR2 is YYNGEE. In nucleotides, the CDR3 is TGTGCCAGCAGCACACGAACGCAGGGGAACTATGGCTACACCTTC. This encodes CASSTRTQGNYGYTF. The variable domain in full, completed from reference TRBV9 and TRBJ1-2, reads DSGVTQTPKHLITATGQRVTLRCSPRSGDLSVYWYQQSLDQGLQFLIQYYNGEERAKGNILERFSAQQFPDLHSELNLSSLELGDSALYFCASSTRTQGNYGYTFGSGTRLTVV.

This clone was observed a single time. The chain combines TRBV6-5 with TRBJ2-6; D is possibly TRBD1 (6 bases). The CDR3 covers 15 residues. Germline lookup yields CDR1 MNHEY and CDR2 SVGAGI. Trimming left V 5 bases short and J 1 base short, with 9 bases between. For the CDR3, the DNA is TGTGCCAGCAGTATTCAGGGGTCTGGGGCCAACGTCCTGACTTTC. This translates into CASSIQGSGANVLTF.

The chain couples TRBV19 to TRBJ1-1, with D possibly matching TRBD1 (6 bases). The CDR3 runs 12 residues. Per the germline V gene, CDR1 is LNHDA and CDR2 is SQIVND (reference sequence). V gave up 5 bases and J gave up 7 bases, with 11 bases separating them. The CDR3 DNA reads as TGTGCCAGTAGTCCGCAGGGGTTTGAAGCTTTCTTT. Residues: CASSPQGFEAFF.

CDR3 nucleotides: TGTGCCAGTTCCCAGCACTCCGGTGATGGGGCCACTGAGCAGTTCTTC. Encoded protein: CASSQHSGDGATEQFF. The V call is TRBV19, the J call TRBJ2-1; maybe TRBD1 (5 bases). V was pared by 8 bases and J by 9 bases, with 26 bases between. This CDR3 has 16 amino acids. Germline CDR1 reads LNHDA; CDR2 reads SQIVND (reference sequence).

V gene TRBV6-4 combines with J gene TRBJ2-7; 12 bases align to TRBD2. This CDR3 region has 18 residues. Germline CDR1 and CDR2: MRHNA and SNTAGT. V gave up 7 bases and J gave up 3 bases; unmatched junction bases: 16. The CDR3 protein is CASTKHSTSGSLLYEQYF. The CDR3 DNA is TGTGCCAGCACCAAACATTCGACTAGCGGGAGCCTCCTCTACGAGCAGTACTTC.

The V and J genes are TRBV2 and TRBJ2-3; D call uncertain. The V end lost 3 bases, the J end lost 3 bases, and 10 bases lay between the germline ends. Germline V gives CDR1 SNHLY, CDR2 FYNNEI. The CDR3 spans 14 residues. The CDR3: CASSDVRITDTQYF. The CDR3 coding sequence is TGTGCCAGCAGTGATGTGCGGATTACAGATACGCAGTATTTT.

The chain combines TRBV4-2 with TRBJ2-1; D call uncertain. Germline-derived CDR1 and CDR2 are LGHNA and YNFKEQ. CDR3 length: 14 residues. Trimming removed 4 bases at V and 12 bases at J, with 19 bases between. The CDR3: CASSLSPNVGGQFF. Here the CDR3 DNA reads TGTGCCAGCAGCCTTTCCCCCAACGTCGGCGGGCAGTTCTTC.

The J gene is TRBJ2-5, the V gene TRBV27; 8 nucleotides agree with TRBD2. Germline CDR1 is MNHEY and CDR2 is SMNVEV (reference sequence). With V trimmed by 3 bases and J by 0 bases, 3 bases remained unmatched. The CDR3 contains 15 residues. CDR3 sequence (DNA): TGTGCCAGCAGTTTCACTAGCGGTAACCAAGAGACCCAGTACTTC. It yields the protein CASSFTSGNQETQYF.

The chain couples TRBV5-4 to TRBJ2-7; possibly TRBD1 for D (6 bases). CDR1 and CDR2 from the germline V gene are SGHNT and YYREEE (reference sequence). Trimming took off 1 base at V and 4 bases at J, with 12 bases between the two ends. The CDR3 loop spans 14 amino acids. Here the CDR3 reads CASSLQGRWYEQYF. The CDR3 DNA sequence: TGTGCCAGCAGCTTGCAGGGGCGCTGGTACGAGCAGTACTTC.

The rearrangement uses TRBV19 and TRBJ2-7; 9 bases line up with TRBD1. The V and J ends lost 5 bases and 4 bases, in that order; junction bases with no gene match: 6. Per germline, CDR1 LNHDA and CDR2 SQIVND (reference sequence). CDR3 size: 14 residues. CDR3: CASSPDRGRYEQYF. The CDR3 DNA reads as TGTGCCAGTAGTCCAGACAGGGGGAGATACGAGCAGTACTTC.

Written as DNA, the CDR3 is TGCGCCAGCAGCTTTATTCGGGAATCTGGGGCCAACGTCCTGACTTTC. Translation: CASSFIRESGANVLTF. The chain employs TRBV5-1 and TRBJ2-6; perhaps TRBD2 as D (5 bases). Germline CDR1 is SGHRS and CDR2 is YFSETQ. V lost 2 bases and J 1 base, leaving 10 bases between the germline ends. The CDR3 runs 16 residues.

This clone came up once. The chain uses TRBV5-4 and TRBJ2-1; 9 nucleotides match TRBD2. V lost 7 bases and J lost 8; bases outside the gene matches: 13. Germline-derived CDR1 and CDR2 are SGHNT and YYREEE (reference sequence). The CDR3 length is 15 residues. The CDR3 DNA reads TGTGCCAGCGCCCCGGCTGGCGGGGGGGCTTATGAGCAGTTCTTC. Protein sequence: CASAPAGGGAYEQFF.

V usage is TRBV29-1 and J usage is TRBJ2-7; D may be TRBD1 (6 bases). The germline V and J ends were trimmed by 5 bases and 2 bases, with 13 bases remaining between them. The germline V gene has CDR1 SQVTM and CDR2 ANQGSEA. The CDR3 covers 13 residues. The CDR3 is CSVSGQTTYEQYF. CDR3 coding DNA: TGCAGCGTTTCAGGACAGACTACCTACGAGCAGTACTTC.

The rearrangement joins TRBV19 to TRBJ1-5; TRBD1 matches 9 bases. Germline V gives CDR1 LNHDA, CDR2 SQIVND (reference sequence). The CDR3 length is 15 residues. With V trimmed by 7 bases and J by 2 bases, 6 bases remained unmatched. CDR3 nucleotide sequence: TGTGCCAGTACCCAACGGACAGGGGGCAATCAGCCCCAGCATTTT. As protein: CASTQRTGGNQPQHF.

The chain employs TRBV29-1 and TRBJ2-1; tentatively, D is TRBD2 (5 bases). The V gene lost 0 bases and the J gene lost 10 bases, with 10 bases spanning the gap. CDR3 length equals 12 residues. Germline V gene lookup returns CDR1 SQVTM and CDR2 ANQGSEA. CDR3 loop: CSVEDRRAEQFF. For the CDR3, the DNA is TGCAGCGTTGAAGATCGGCGGGCCGAGCAGTTCTTC.

J is TRBJ2-3 and V is TRBV6-1; TRBD2 agrees at 14 bases. Losses at the gene ends were 6 bases for V and 2 bases for J; bases not matched to a gene: 1. This CDR3 is built from 15 residues. The germline V gene encodes CDR1 MNHNS and CDR2 SASEGT. The CDR3 spells CASRGLAGATDTQYF. CDR3 coding DNA: TGTGCCAGCAGGGGACTAGCGGGAGCCACAGATACGCAGTATTTT.

The genes are TRBV5-1 and TRBJ2-5; 11 bases map to TRBD1. The DNA end favors TRBJ2-7, so the J call may be wrong. CDR3 size: 16 residues. From germline, CDR1 is SGHRS and CDR2 YFSETQ. This chain's CDR3 is CASSLGGGQGVYEQYF. CDR3 nucleotides: TGCGCCAGCAGCTTAGGGGGGGGACAGGGGGTCTACGAGCAGTACTTC.

This chain links TRBV11-2 with TRBJ1-4; TRBD1 is a possible D gene (6 bases). The germline V gene has CDR1 SGHAT and CDR2 FQNNGV. The V gene lost 3 bases and the J gene lost 8 bases, with 19 bases spanning the gap. There are 16 residues in the CDR3. The CDR3 loop is CASSLHPMGQGEKLFF. CDR3 nucleotide sequence: TGTGCCAGCAGCTTGCACCCCATGGGTCAGGGGGAAAAACTGTTTTTT.

This chain connects TRBV29-1 to TRBJ2-6; D unresolved. The CDR3 has 14 residues. The germline V and J ends were trimmed by 7 bases and 0 bases, with 10 bases remaining between them. Germline V gene data show CDR1 as SQVTM and CDR2 as ANQGSEA. The CDR3 region is CSATFHSGANVLTF. CDR3 coding DNA: TGCAGCGCCACATTCCACTCTGGGGCCAACGTCCTGACTTTC.

This chain links TRBV19 with TRBJ2-4; 9 bases match TRBD2. Germline V lookup: CDR1 LNHDA, CDR2 SQIVND (reference sequence). J gave up 6 bases and V 5 bases, and 11 bases lay outside the gene matches. The CDR3 runs to 16 residues. The DNA of the CDR3 is TGTGCCAGTAGTGAGTCGCGGGGGGGCGCGAGAAACATTCAGTACTTC. The encoded protein is CASSESRGGARNIQYF.

This clone is a singleton in its sample. The chain carries TRBV27 and TRBJ2-1; D is perhaps TRBD2 (6 bases). V lost 3 bases to trimming and J lost 3 bases, with 21 bases between them. Germline values: CDR1 MNHEY, CDR2 SMNVEV (reference sequence). CDR3 length equals 18 residues. This CDR3 reads CASSFPRRVGGYYNEQFF. The DNA for the CDR3 is TGTGCCAGCAGTTTCCCTAGGCGGGTGGGGGGTTACTACAATGAGCAGTTCTTC.

The CDR3 sequence: CASSLGLAGEDTQYF. The CDR3 DNA is TGTGCCAGCAGCTTAGGACTAGCGGGAGAAGATACGCAGTATTTT. The chain employs TRBV7-2 and TRBJ2-3, with TRBD2 matching 12 bases. V shed 1 base and J 5 bases; nucleotides not matched to a gene: 1. The CDR3 has 15 amino acids. The germline gives CDR1 SGHTA, CDR2 FQGNSA.

The genes are TRBV19 and TRBJ2-1, with 7 bases aligning to TRBD2. The junction had 16 bases not matched to a gene; V was cut back by 6 bases and J by 5 bases. Germline lookup yields CDR1 LNHDA and CDR2 SQIVND (reference sequence). This CDR3 region has 17 residues. Here the CDR3 reads CASSFSIGGTTNNEQFF. The CDR3 DNA sequence: TGTGCCAGTAGCTTCAGTATTGGGGGGACTACGAACAATGAGCAGTTCTTC.

The chain combines TRBV2 with TRBJ1-6, with TRBD1 matching 7 bases. The length of the CDR3 is 15 residues. The ends lost 4 bases at V and 7 bases at J; junction bases unmatched: 7. The germline V gene encodes CDR1 SNHLY and CDR2 FYNNEI. The CDR3 is CASSGQGGLNSPLHF. CDR3 sequence (DNA): TGTGCCAGCAGTGGACAGGGAGGTTTGAATTCACCCCTCCACTTT.

V gene TRBV6-1 combines with J gene TRBJ2-7; 8 bases map to TRBD1. CDR3 size: 22 residues. Trimming removed 1 base from V and 3 bases from J; junction bases left unmatched: 26. Germline lookup yields CDR1 MNHNS and CDR2 SASEGT. The CDR3 loop reads CASSEDWANCQGASKRVYEQYF. The CDR3 bases are TGTGCCAGCAGTGAAGATTGGGCGAACTGCCAGGGGGCTAGCAAGAGGGTCTACGAGCAGTACTTC.

This clone was recorded only once. The chain links TRBV18 to TRBJ1-2; a possible D gene is TRBD1 (6 bases). This CDR3 is 14 amino acids long. V lost 3 bases and J 5 bases, leaving 13 bases between the germline ends. Germline CDR1 is KGHSH and CDR2 is LQKENI. CDR3 nucleotide sequence: TGTGCCAGCTCACCCCTTGAGGGGGAATATGGCTACACCTTC. This codes for CASSPLEGEYGYTF.

The V and J genes are TRBV11-2 and TRBJ2-7; a weak D match, TRBD2 (6 bases). Germline CDR1 reads SGHAT; CDR2 reads FQNNGV. V was trimmed by 3 bases and J by 6 bases, leaving 18 bases between them. CDR3 length equals 15 residues. The CDR3 nucleotides are TGTGCCAGCAGCTTGTACGTACGGGAGAAGGGCGAGCAGTACTTC. Translated, it gives CASSLYVREKGEQYF.

The chain recombines TRBV9 with TRBJ2-1; maybe TRBD1 (5 bases). CDR1 is SGDLS and CDR2 is YYNGEE in the germline V gene. V dropped 0 bases and J dropped 12 bases, with 16 bases sitting between them. The CDR3 has 14 residues. For the CDR3, the DNA is TGTGCCAGCAGCGTAGGTCTGCAGGGCCCAGTGCAGTTCTTC. Protein sequence: CASSVGLQGPVQFF.

The CDR3 DNA reads TGTGCCAGCAGCCCCGGACTAGGGCCGCCCACAAAAGAGACCCAGTACTTC. Residues: CASSPGLGPPTKETQYF. The gene calls are TRBV5-6 and TRBJ2-5; 7 bases match TRBD2. The CDR3 covers 17 residues. Germline V gene sequence: CDR1 SGHDT, CDR2 YYEEEE. The trim removed 4 bases at V and 3 bases at J, leaving 15 bases unmatched. Combining the CDR3 with reference TRBV5-6 and TRBJ2-5 gives the whole variable domain DAGVTQSPTHLIKTRGQQVTLRCSPKSGHDTVSWYQQALGQGPQFIFQYYEEEERQRGNFPDRFSGHQFPNYSSELNVNALLLGDSALYLCASSPGLGPPTKETQYFGPGTRLLVL.

This clone was detected only once. The V and J genes are TRBV13 and TRBJ2-2; 12 bases are shared with TRBD2. CDR1 PRHDT and CDR2 FYEKMQ come from the germline V gene (reference sequence). The CDR3 has 16 residues. Unmatched junction bases numbered 5, after V lost 4 bases and J lost 5 bases. CDR3 nucleotides: TGTGCCAGCAGCTCTAGCGGGGGGGCGTGGACCGGGGAGCTGTTTTTT. Translated, it gives CASSSSGGAWTGELFF.